The 20 T cell receptor beta chains below all came from one sample that was sequenced in a study of blood T cell repertoires in COVID-19. Repertoires were generated with immunoSEQ multiplex PCR, while TCRdb's copy carries only in-frame clones and drops some. In the table there are around 190,000 clones, 82% of which are singletons. The specimen was peripheral blood. The source of these receptors is a woman aged 60-75 years with COVID-19, enrolled during active disease.

The table lists this clone with a count of one. The V and J genes are TRBV7-9 and TRBJ2-3; 7 nucleotides match TRBD1. Germline V gives CDR1 SEHNR, CDR2 FQNEAQ (reference sequence). V lost 5 bases to trimming and J lost 3 bases; unmatched junction nucleotides: 11. The CDR3 runs 16 residues. CDR3 nucleotide sequence: TGTGCCAGCAGCATGAGACAGGGTTTAGGGACAGATACGCAGTATTTT. Translated: CASSMRQGLGTDTQYF.

The chain links TRBV6-6 to TRBJ2-3; 12 bases line up with TRBD2. Trimming cost V 6 bases and J 3 bases; bases outside gene matches: 7. Germline loops: CDR1 MNHNY, CDR2 SVGAGI (reference sequence). The CDR3 is made up of 16 amino acids. The CDR3: CASRASSGGATDTQYF. The CDR3 DNA reads as TGTGCCAGCAGGGCGTCTAGCGGGGGGGCTACAGATACGCAGTATTTT.

The chain has TRBV27 and TRBJ2-7; D is unclear. Germline V gene data show CDR1 as MNHEY and CDR2 as SMNVEV (reference sequence). V lost 5 bases to trimming and J lost 3 bases, with 14 bases between them. The CDR3 sequence is 14 residues long. Here the CDR3 DNA reads TGTGCCAGCAGTCCCGACACCCTGCACTACGAGCAGTACGTC. Its protein product is CASSPDTLHYEQYV.

This clone was seen just once. CDR3 protein: CASSRQVVTEAFF. CDR3 bases: TGCGCCAGCAGCCGTCAGGTGGTTACTGAAGCTTTCTTT. This rearrangement joins TRBV5-1 to TRBJ1-1; D gene unclear. V lost 4 bases and J 5 bases, leaving 12 bases between the germline ends. CDR1 is SGHRS, CDR2 YFSETQ, per germline. This CDR3 region has 13 residues. Looking up the rest from reference TRBV5-1 and TRBJ1-1 gives the full variable domain: KAGVTQTPRYLIKTRGQQVTLSCSPISGHRSVSWYQQTPGQGLQFLFEYFSETQRNKGNFPGRFSGRQFSNSRSEMNVSTLELGDSALYLCASSRQVVTEAFFGQGTRLTVV.

V gene TRBV6-5 combines with J gene TRBJ2-5; D may be TRBD1 (8 bases). Germline CDR1 and CDR2: MNHEY and SVGAGI. The CDR3 is 16 amino acids. V lost 4 bases and J lost 2, with 17 bases in between. CDR3 DNA sequence: TGTGCCAGCAGTTCGGAGACAGGGGAGGGGCAAGAGACCCAGTACTTC. Its translation: CASSSETGEGQETQYF.

The chain employs TRBV20-1 and TRBJ1-2, with D perhaps matching TRBD1 (6 bases). The CDR3 is 11 amino acids. V lost 6 bases to trimming and J lost 8 bases, with 13 bases between them. CDR1 and CDR2 (germline): DFQATT, SNEGSKA (reference sequence). DNA of the CDR3: TGCAGTGCGGACAGACAGGACGGCTACACCTTC. Protein product: CSADRQDGYTF.

V usage is TRBV18 and J usage is TRBJ2-1; the match to TRBD2 covers 12 bases. Germline CDR1 and CDR2: KGHSH and LQKENI. This CDR3 has 15 residues. Trimming cost V 6 bases and J 6 bases; bases outside gene matches: 6. This CDR3 reads CASSFKTSGSNEQFF. The DNA of the CDR3 is TGTGCCAGCTCGTTCAAGACTAGCGGGAGCAATGAGCAGTTCTTC.

The chain has TRBV7-9 and TRBJ1-4, with a weak D call TRBD1 (6 bases). There are 14 residues in the CDR3. Germline lookup yields CDR1 SEHNR and CDR2 FQNEAQ (reference sequence). Trimming took off 3 bases at V and 1 base at J, with 6 bases between the two ends. This CDR3 is CASSLTGTNEKLFF. CDR3 nucleotide sequence: TGTGCCAGCAGCTTGACAGGAACTAATGAAAAACTGTTTTTT.

V is TRBV12-3 or TRBV12-4 and J is TRBJ2-1, with a possible D match to TRBD2 (6 bases). The length of the CDR3 is 13 residues. Trimming pared 5 bases from V and 7 bases from J, leaving 12 bases between. The CDR3 nucleotides are TGTGCCAGCAGTCTAACTAGCACAAATGAGCAGTTCTTC. Its translation: CASSLTSTNEQFF.

CDR3 loop: CASSQGRLAGGIYNEQFF. CDR3 DNA sequence: TGTGCCAGCAGCCAAGGCCGACTAGCGGGGGGGATCTACAATGAGCAGTTCTTC. V gene TRBV3-1 (or the pseudogene TRBV3-2) combines with J gene TRBJ2-1; TRBD2 aligns across 14 bases. J was trimmed by 3 bases and V by 1 base; bases with no gene match: 5. Germline values: CDR1 LGHDT, CDR2 YNNKEL (reference sequence). This CDR3 has 18 residues.

The rearrangement joins TRBV6-5 to TRBJ1-4; D gene uncertain. Deletions cut 4 bases from V and 0 bases from J, with 12 bases between. The CDR3 has 16 residues. The germline CDR1 and CDR2 sequences are MNHEY and SVGAGI. CDR3 sequence: CASSLNRRSTNEKLFF. The CDR3 nucleotides are TGTGCCAGCAGTTTAAACAGACGCTCAACTAATGAAAAACTGTTTTTT.

A note on this clone: In the same sample, other DNA sequences code for this CDR3. This chain connects TRBV6-5 to TRBJ1-6; no firm D call. Trimming removed 6 bases at V and 5 bases at J, with 5 bases between. Germline loops: CDR1 MNHEY, CDR2 SVGAGI. The CDR3 runs to 12 residues. This CDR3 reads CASSTDNSPLHF. CDR3 in DNA: TGTGCCAGCAGCACAGATAATTCACCCCTCCACTTT.

V is TRBV3-1 (or the pseudogene TRBV3-2) and J is TRBJ2-5, with 8 bases fitting TRBD1. V dropped 3 bases and J dropped 2; count of bases not matched to a gene: 5. There are 15 residues in the CDR3. CDR1 and CDR2 (germline): LGHDT, YNNKEL (reference sequence). In DNA, the CDR3 is TGTGCCAGCAGCCAGCTACAGGGGGGACAAGAGACCCAGTACTTC. This sequence encodes CASSQLQGGQETQYF.

V gene TRBV3-1 (or the pseudogene TRBV3-2) combines with J gene TRBJ1-1; no definite D call. Trimming removed 1 base from V and 1 base from J, with 7 bases in between. CDR1 is LGHDT, CDR2 YNNKEL, per germline (reference sequence). This CDR3 comprises 14 residues. The CDR3: CASSQARGNTEAFF. CDR3 DNA: TGTGCCAGCAGCCAAGCCCGGGGGAACACTGAAGCTTTCTTT.

The chain uses TRBV7-8 and TRBJ2-1, with D possibly TRBD2 on 5 matching bases. V was cut by 5 bases and J by 2 bases, with 16 bases left in between. From germline, CDR1 is SGHVS and CDR2 FQNEAQ. CDR3 length equals 16 residues. The CDR3 region is CASSTRRGLTYNEQFF. Written as DNA, the CDR3 is TGTGCCAGCAGCACTCGACGGGGTCTCACCTACAATGAGCAGTTCTTC.

The chain couples TRBV5-1 to TRBJ1-1; D not certain. Per the germline V gene, CDR1 is SGHRS and CDR2 is YFSETQ. Trimming shortened V by 0 bases and J by 3 bases, and 12 bases separated the two germline ends. The CDR3 totals 15 residues. CDR3 loop: CASSLDVSPDTEAFF. The CDR3 coding sequence is TGCGCCAGCAGCTTGGATGTCTCCCCGGACACTGAAGCTTTCTTT.

V usage is TRBV6-6 and J usage is TRBJ1-6; 10 bases line up with TRBD1. This CDR3 is 14 amino acids long. The V segment lost 7 bases and the J segment 6 bases; nucleotides outside the gene matches: 3. Looked up from germline, CDR1 is MNHNY and CDR2 is SVGAGI (reference sequence). CDR3 in DNA: TGTGCCAGCACAAGGGACAGGGGTAATTCACCCCTCCACTTT. Protein sequence: CASTRDRGNSPLHF.

The CDR3 DNA sequence: TGCGCCCTTGACAGGGGTGACCAGCCCCAGCATTTT. Encoded protein: CALDRGDQPQHF. The rearrangement links TRBV23-1 to TRBJ1-5; 8 bases line up with TRBD1. TRBV23-1 carries the ORF label, with uncertain function. This CDR3 is built from 12 residues. Trimming took 11 bases from V and 7 from J; bases not matched to a gene: 7.

The chain links TRBV27 to TRBJ2-7; D might be TRBD2 (5 bases). Germline loops: CDR1 MNHEY, CDR2 SMNVEV (reference sequence). The germline V and J ends were trimmed by 6 bases and 1 base, with 13 bases remaining between them. The CDR3 is 14 residues long. The CDR3: CASRGDGISYEQYF. CDR3 nucleotide sequence: TGTGCCAGCAGGGGAGACGGAATATCCTACGAGCAGTACTTC.

The J gene is TRBJ2-1, the V gene TRBV11-3; TRBD2 matches at 7 bases. This CDR3 has 15 residues. With 1 base clipped from V and 8 bases from J, the junction kept 8 bases outside the gene matches. Germline loops: CDR1 SGHNT, CDR2 YENEEA. The CDR3 here is CASSLGPVRGDEQFF. The CDR3 DNA is TGTGCCAGCAGCTTAGGCCCGGTTCGGGGGGATGAGCAGTTCTTC.